Listed here is a single T cell receptor beta chain. Its antigen remains unidentified. The germline V gene encodes CDR1 LGHNA and CDR2 YNFKEQ. This CDR3 is 13 amino acids long. The data were obtained in a study of monozygotic twins with inflammatory bowel disease. Added by template switching were UMIs that each held a 6-nucleotide sample barcode. TCRdb re-called the 5' RACE reads and gives one entry per CDR3 protein, without DNA. The sample table sets out approximately 400,000 distinct CDR3 sequences. Study-wide findings and caveats: Relative to healthy twins, IBD patients had fewer clonotypes in common with others, a gap that was especially apparent with disease activity. Repertoires of patients may have been made more variable by differing immunosuppressive treatments.

The receptor's source is a human donor with ulcerative colitis or Crohn's disease, or a healthy co-twin of an affected twin (not recorded which). Sample: blood. The chain joins TRBV4-2 to TRBJ2-2; TCRdb designates TRBD1, a call that cannot be tested without DNA. CDR3 sequence reads: CASRTGVAGELFF.